The sequence of this TCR beta chain was determined in a study of blood T cell repertoires in COVID-19. Across the whole study: Specimens from acute and convalescent COVID-19 originated in the United States, Italy and Spain. From T cells, B-cell-depleted T cells, or PBMCs came the material, which was cDNA or gDNA.

Germline V gene sequence: CDR1 MDHEN, CDR2 SYDVKM. Trimming removed 2 bases from V and 3 bases from J; junction bases left unmatched: 7. CDR3 length: 16 residues. In the authors' workflow: Amplification with reference gene primers provided the estimates of nucleated cell counts. Assay used: immunoSEQ multiplex PCR; TCRdb lists only in-frame clones, some missing. That table furnishes V, J and clone size, whereas the DNA furnished D and trimming. The sample lists about 140,000 clones, 88% occurring once. Sequencing was performed on peripheral blood. V is TRBV28 and J is TRBJ2-3, with 8 bases lining up with TRBD2. This receptor was obtained from a man aged 55-75 years with active or convalescent COVID-19. The CDR3 DNA follows: TGTGCCAGCAGTTTAGTCCTTAGCGGGGTTACAGATACGCAGTATTTT. Its protein product is CASSLVLSGVTDTQYF.